What follows is one T cell receptor (beta chain) and its context. Its cognate antigen is unknown. Vbeta (60) and Jbeta (13) primers were used in the PCR. Sequencing was performed with immunoSEQ multiplex PCR; in TCRdb, only in-frame clones are kept and a portion is missing. The sample has fewer than 250,000 clones; about 76% are singletons. The data stem from a study of cytomegalovirus exposure and HLA in healthy donors. Regarding the study as a whole: There were a few CMV-associated chains whose specificity for CMV antigens was confirmed in vitro.

Trimming stripped 6 bases from V and 9 bases from J, with 21 bases between. Germline CDR1 GTSNPN, CDR2 SVGIG (reference sequence). The CDR3 has 13 amino acids. This TCR derives from a woman in her 50s in good health and CMV-seronegative. The V and J genes are TRBV30 and TRBJ2-7, with TRBD1 as a possible D gene (6 bases). Sequenced: PBMCs. The CDR3 here is CACRPQGALGQYF. The CDR3 DNA reads as TGTGCCTGCCGTCCACAGGGCGCCCTGGGGCAGTACTTC.